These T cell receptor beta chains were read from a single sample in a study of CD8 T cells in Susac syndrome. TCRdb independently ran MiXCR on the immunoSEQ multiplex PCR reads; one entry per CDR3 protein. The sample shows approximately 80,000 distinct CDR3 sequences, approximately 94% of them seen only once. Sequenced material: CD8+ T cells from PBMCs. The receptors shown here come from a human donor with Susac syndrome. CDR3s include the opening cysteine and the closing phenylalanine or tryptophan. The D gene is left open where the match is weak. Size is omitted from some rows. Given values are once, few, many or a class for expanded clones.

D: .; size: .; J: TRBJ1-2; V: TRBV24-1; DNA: TGTGCCACCAGTGAAGGACGGACCTATGGCTACACCTTC; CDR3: CATSEGRTYGYTF
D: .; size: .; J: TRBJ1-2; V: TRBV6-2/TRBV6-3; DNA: TGTGCCAGCATCCCCAGGGACCGACTCTTCTATGGCTACACCTTC; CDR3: CASIPRDRLFYGYTF
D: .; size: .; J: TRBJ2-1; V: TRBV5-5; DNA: TGTGCCAGCAGCTCTCTGGGGACCCTCAATGAGCAGTTCTTC; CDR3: CASSSLGTLNEQFF
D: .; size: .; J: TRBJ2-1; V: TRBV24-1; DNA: TGTGCCACCAGTGACCCTAACAATGAGCAGTTCTTC; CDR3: CATSDPNNEQFF
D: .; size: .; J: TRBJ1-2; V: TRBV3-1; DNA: TGTGCCAGCAGCCAAGAATGGCAGGATGGCTACACCTTC; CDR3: CASSQEWQDGYTF
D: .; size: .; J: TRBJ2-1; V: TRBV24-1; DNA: TGTGCCACCAGTGAAGGACTGGGGGCTAATGAGCAGTTCTTC; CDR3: CATSEGLGANEQFF
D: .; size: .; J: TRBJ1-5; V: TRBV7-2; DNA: TGTGCCAGCAGCTTAGGCTTGAACAATCAGCCCCAGCATTTT; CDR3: CASSLGLNNQPQHF
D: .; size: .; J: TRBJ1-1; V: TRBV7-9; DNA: TGTGCCAGCAGCTTGGGGGGCAGCACTGAAGCTTTCTTT; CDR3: CASSLGGSTEAFF
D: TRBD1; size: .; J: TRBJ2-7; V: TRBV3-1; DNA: TGTGCCAGCAGCAAGGACAGGGGGCCCCGCGAGCAGTACTTC; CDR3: CASSKDRGPREQYF
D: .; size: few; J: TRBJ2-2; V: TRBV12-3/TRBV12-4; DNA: TGTGCCAGCAGTCAGGCCTTATACACCGGGGAGCTGTTTTTT; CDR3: CASSQALYTGELFF
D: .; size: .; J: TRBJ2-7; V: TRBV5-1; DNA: TGCGCCAGCAGCTTGGTAGGGATTTTCTACGAGCAGTACTTC; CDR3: CASSLVGIFYEQYF
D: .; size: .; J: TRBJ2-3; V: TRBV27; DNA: TGTGCCAGCAGTTATTCTCAGGTAGATACGCAGTATTTT; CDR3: CASSYSQVDTQYF
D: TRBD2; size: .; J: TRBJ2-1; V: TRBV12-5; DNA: TGTGCTACCCATAGCGGGGGGCCCTTTGGGATAATACTCTTC; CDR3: CATHSGGPFGIILF
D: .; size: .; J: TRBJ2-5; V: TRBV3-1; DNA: TGTGCCAGCAGCCAAGATTTTGCTATTTTCGAGACCCAGTACTTC; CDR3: CASSQDFAIFETQYF
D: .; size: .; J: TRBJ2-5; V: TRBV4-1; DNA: TGCGCCAGCAGCCCCCGGACATTTCAAGAGACCCAGTACTTC; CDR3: CASSPRTFQETQYF
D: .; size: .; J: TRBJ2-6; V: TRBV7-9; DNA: TGTGCCAGCAGCACCTATGGACAGCTCAACTCTGGGGCCAACGTCCTGACTTTC; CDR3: CASSTYGQLNSGANVLTF
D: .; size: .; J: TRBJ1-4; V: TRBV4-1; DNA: TGCGCCAGCAGCCCGGGTGGAACTAATGAAAAACTGTTTTTT; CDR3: CASSPGGTNEKLFF